The T cell receptor beta chain described here comes from a study of circulating tumor DNA in untreated peripheral T-cell lymphoma (TCRdb year 2021). General findings and caveats noted by the study authors: Tumor-specific clonotypes were identified in around 80% of patients, with identification achieved from around 90% of baseline tissues and approximately 66% of baseline serum samples.

The CDR3 covers 15 residues, taking in both the cysteine and the phenylalanine. Only the CDR3 DNA is retained, 45 bases long and in frame from the first base. V trim: 5 bases; J trim: 4 bases; unmatched bases: 8. CDR1 is given as LNHNV and CDR2 as YYDKDF, both from the germline V gene (reference sequence). To note about this clone: Its cognate antigen has yet to be identified. No clone much larger than this one lies a single base away; base qualities are absent.

Tumor-specific TCR clonotypes were identified by sequencing baseline tumor tissue collected before treatment. In a trial, the study monitored patients with peripheral T-cell lymphoma who were getting frontline treatment by applying next-generation sequencing to their T-cell receptor sequences. Libraries were prepared through the immunoSEQ multiplex PCR assay. TCRdb obtained this table from immuneACCESS and retained in-frame rearrangements with V and J assigned. These tables miss some clones; where compared with another copy, unresolved V genes account for less than half of the shortfall, and the remainder is unexplained. The sample table shows roughly 10,000 clones, and roughly 80% are seen once. Roughly 31% of the sample is in the top ten clones.

The rearrangement combines TRBV15 with TRBJ1-5; TRBD1 lines up with 7 middle nucleotides. Material for sequencing was tumor tissue. This receptor was identified in a human donor with peripheral T-cell lymphoma. This receptor has the CDR3 CATSSRGGGNQPQHF. The DNA is as follows: TGTGCCACCAGCTCCCGAGGGGGCGGAAATCAGCCCCAGCATTTT.